This TCR beta chain comes out of a study of blood T cells in healthy people across ages. Turning to the study itself: Per two T cells, template switching captured roughly one barcoded beta molecule.

Alongside a J-beta primer mix, a sample-barcoded 5' primer served in a second PCR lasting about 7 to 12 cycles. MiXCR was run by TCRdb on the 5' RACE reads, yielding one entry per CDR3 protein. The sample gives about 630,000 distinct CDR3 sequences, approximately 21% of which show up once; roughly 3.6% is in the top ten. Whole-study results and caveats: Reliance upon unsorted PBMCs precluded definitive naive versus antigen-experienced comparison.

Germline values: CDR1 MDHEN, CDR2 SYDVKM. This CDR3 has 16 residues. Trimming left V 6 bases short and J 0 bases short, with 15 bases between. Individuals who donated were healthy Caucasians from Russia aged roughly 6 to 100. This clonotype has only a few counts. As yet, its antigen is unknown. The chain couples TRBV28 to TRBJ2-1; D possibly corresponds to TRBD1 (6 bases). The sequence derives from a man between 65 and 85 years old in good health. Sequenced input: blood. DNA for the CDR3: TGTGCCAGCAGGTCGTTGACAGGTGGCTCCTACAATGAGCAGTTCTTC. Its protein is CASRSLTGGSYNEQFF. The full variable domain, rest sourced from reference TRBV28 and TRBJ2-1, is DVKVTQSSRYLVKRTGEKVFLECVQDMDHENMFWYRQDPGLGLRLIYFSYDVKMKEKGDIPEGYSVSREKKERFSLILESASTNQTSMYLCASRSLTGGSYNEQFFGPGTRLTVL.